This TCR beta chain appears in the sequencing data of a study of shared clonotypes between healthy human individuals. About the study: A couple of women and a few men aged 18 to 49 served as donors.

The CDR3 has 14 amino acids. The germline CDR1 and CDR2 sequences are SGHVS and FNYEAQ. The V end was cut by 3 bases, the J end by 9 bases, with 17 bases between. The material for each subset, its genomic DNA, was split evenly across several immunoSEQ plates. Unsorted PBMC DNA went through sequencing on ten immunoSEQ deep assay plates. TCRdb keeps only in-frame clones here, not all; method: immunoSEQ multiplex PCR. The sample lists fewer than 650,000 clones; around 80% were seen once. Input material: PBMCs. The chain has TRBV7-6 and TRBJ2-5, with D maybe TRBD1 (5 bases). The clonotype was recovered from a woman between 40 and 50 years old in good health. Some clones in this sample may be carry-over from other donors' samples. CDR3 DNA sequence: TGTGCCAGCAGCTTGGACACGCCCCAAGGGGCCCAGTACTTC. Amino acid sequence: CASSLDTPQGAQYF.